The TCR beta chain described here comes from a study of cytomegalovirus exposure and HLA in healthy donors. Whole-study context: The roughly 700 first-cohort repertoires shared a platform with the approximately 130 validation repertoires, as reported in a later analysis.

This clone was counted between two and nine times. The antigen remains unidentified. Study-wide results and caveats: Most TCR sequences proved rare, with some public TCRs found in many donors. Cytomegalovirus-associated TCR beta chains were listed, numbering approximately 150. In vitro checks showed that three CMV-associated chains really do target CMV antigens.

The data were produced by immunoSEQ multiplex PCR, yet TCRdb's version contains in-frame clones alone and is incomplete. The sample lists approximately 170,000 clones, more than 80% occurring once. The germline V and J ends were trimmed by 4 bases and 2 bases, with 8 bases remaining between them. This CDR3 contains 14 residues. CDR1 LNHDA and CDR2 SQIVND come from the germline V gene (reference sequence). This chain uses TRBV19 with TRBJ2-2; weak D call: TRBD2 (5 bases). The sequence came from a woman under 30 in good health and CMV-seropositive. Input material: PBMCs. In nucleotides, the CDR3 is TGTGCCAGTAGTACACTAGGTAACACCGGGGAGCTGTTTTTT. Encoded protein: CASSTLGNTGELFF.